This entry lists 20 T cell receptor beta chains sequenced from one sample in a study of PD-L1 blockade in urothelial cancer. Time point in this sample: pretreatment peripheral blood. Profiled with immunoSEQ multiplex PCR; TCRdb holds only in-frame clones, not every one. The sample records tens of thousands of clones, 87% being singletons. Sequenced material: PBMCs, taken around atezolizumab (anti-PD-L1) treatment. All receptors come from a woman aged 55 to 70 with urothelial cancer.

A remark on this clone: Compared with germline, one end of the junction differs, possibly owing to a read error. The V and J genes are TRBV5-4 and TRBJ2-1; 7 bases fit TRBD2. The germline V gene encodes CDR1 SGHNT and CDR2 YYREEE (reference sequence). There are 14 residues in the CDR3. CDR3 sequence reads: CASSWTSSSNEQFF. CDR3 nucleotides: TGTGCCAGCAGCTGGACTAGTTCCTCCAATGAGCAGTTCTTC. The full variable domain, completed using reference TRBV5-4 and TRBJ2-1, is ETGVTQSPTHLIKTRGQQVTLRCSSQSGHNTVSWYQQALGQGPQFIFQYYREEENGRGNFPPRFSGLQFPNYSSELNVNALELDDSALYLCASSWTSSSNEQFFGPGTRLTVL.

The CDR3 here is CASSLANQAPRSFF. CDR3 bases: TGCGCCAGCAGCTTGGCCAACCAGGCCCCTCGGTCTTTCTTT. The rearrangement links TRBV5-1 to TRBJ1-1; no reliable D call. V dropped 0 bases and J dropped 12 bases, with 18 bases sitting between them. The CDR3 is 14 residues long. Per germline, CDR1 SGHRS and CDR2 YFSETQ.

This rearrangement joins TRBV5-1 to TRBJ1-1; D gene ambiguous. The V end was cut by 8 bases, the J end by 4 bases, with 24 bases between. CDR3 length: 16 amino acids. Germline assignment: CDR1 SGHRS and CDR2 YFSETQ. CDR3 region: CASLEQESGLGTEAFF. In nucleotides, the CDR3 is TGCGCCAGTCTGGAGCAGGAAAGCGGACTGGGCACTGAAGCTTTCTTT.

The genes are TRBV7-3 and TRBJ2-7; D may be TRBD1 (6 bases). Germline-derived CDR1 and CDR2 are SGHTA and FQGTGA. This CDR3 has 13 amino acids. V gave up 6 bases and J gave up 5 bases, with 14 bases separating them. The CDR3 region has the DNA TGTGCCAGCAGTGATTCAGGGGATAACGAGCAGTACTTC. It yields the protein CASSDSGDNEQYF.

The V call is TRBV7-7, the J call TRBJ2-2; TRBD1 matches at 9 bases. In germline, CDR1 is SSHAT, CDR2 FNYEAQ (reference sequence). Trimming at V came to 5 bases and at J to 7 bases, leaving 8 bases not matched to a gene. CDR3 length: 15 amino acids. The CDR3 DNA follows: TGTGCCAGCAGCACCGGGACAGGGTATATCGGGGAGCTGTTTTTT. Protein: CASSTGTGYIGELFF.

V usage is TRBV5-1 and J usage is TRBJ1-5, with 7 positions matching TRBD1. This CDR3 has 13 amino acids. Germline V CDR1 and CDR2: SGHRS, YFSETQ. V trimming: 0 bases; J trimming: 7 bases; junction bases outside the gene matches: 1. The CDR3 sequence: CASSLGQGQPQHF. The CDR3 DNA reads as TGCGCCAGCAGCTTGGGACAGGGACAGCCCCAGCATTTT.

This chain links TRBV7-2 with TRBJ2-7; 8 nucleotides agree with TRBD1. The CDR3 covers 15 residues. J was trimmed by 7 bases and V by 5 bases; bases with no gene match: 13. The germline CDR1 and CDR2 sequences are SGHTA and FQGNSA. Written as DNA, the CDR3 is TGTGCCAGCAGCGTGACCGGGACAGGCGTTGAAGAGCAGTACTTC. As protein: CASSVTGTGVEEQYF. The entire variable domain, with the rest obtained from reference TRBV7-2 and TRBJ2-7, is as follows: GAGVSQSPSNKVTEKGKDVELRCDPISGHTALYWYRQSLGQGLEFLIYFQGNSAPDKSGLPSDRFSAERTGGSVSTLTIQRTQQEDSAVYLCASSVTGTGVEEQYFGPGTRLTVT.

The chain couples TRBV27 to TRBJ2-1; D is unresolved. This CDR3 contains 15 residues. Trimming took 1 base from V and 7 from J, leaving 14 bases between them. In germline, CDR1 is MNHEY, CDR2 SMNVEV (reference sequence). CDR3 region: CASSLLSMSVNEQFF. CDR3 coding DNA: TGTGCCAGCAGTTTATTGTCTATGTCGGTAAATGAGCAGTTCTTC.

This chain joins TRBV5-1 and TRBJ2-3, with 9 bases lining up with TRBD1. V dropped 0 bases and J dropped 2; count of bases not matched to a gene: 10. Germline lookup yields CDR1 SGHRS and CDR2 YFSETQ. The length of the CDR3 is 18 residues. CDR3 nucleotides: TGCGCCAGCAGCTTGGTGTCTGGGACAGGGTACGACACAGATACGCAGTATTTT. It yields the protein CASSLVSGTGYDTDTQYF.

V gene TRBV12-2 combines with J gene TRBJ2-7; TRBD2, the table's D call, was not compared with the DNA. TRBV12-2 is termed a pseudogene. The CDR3 is made up of 15 amino acids. CDR3 coding DNA: TGTGCAAGTCGCTTAAGAGGGGGGGGACACTACGAGCAGTACTTC. Its translation: CASRLRGGGHYEQYF.

The rearrangement links TRBV6-1 to TRBJ2-7; the D gene is possibly TRBD1 (5 bases). Germline assignment: CDR1 MNHNS and CDR2 SASEGT. The CDR3 runs to 15 residues. The V and J ends lost 3 bases and 7 bases respectively, with 19 bases between them. CDR3: CASSDLPPGLREQYF. In DNA, the CDR3 is TGTGCCAGCAGTGATCTGCCCCCAGGGCTGAGGGAGCAGTACTTC.

The V gene is TRBV10-1, the J gene TRBJ2-1; D not resolved. The CDR3 totals 16 residues. V was shortened by 5 bases and J by 4 bases, with 18 bases between the two germline ends. Germline-derived CDR1 and CDR2 are WNHNN and SYGVQD (reference sequence). CDR3 protein: CASSPRFETPYNEQFF. The CDR3 nucleotides read TGCGCCAGCAGTCCTCGGTTCGAGACTCCATACAATGAGCAGTTCTTC.

V usage is TRBV6-1 and J usage is TRBJ2-3; 9 bases fit TRBD2. Per the germline V gene, CDR1 is MNHNS and CDR2 is SASEGT. Losses at the gene ends were 5 bases for V and 2 bases for J; bases not matched to a gene: 5. CDR3 length equals 15 residues. CDR3: CASSIERGATDTQYF. CDR3 nucleotide sequence: TGTGCCAGCAGTATCGAGCGGGGGGCCACAGATACGCAGTATTTT.

In this sample, this clone turned up once. J is TRBJ1-1 and V is TRBV19; D is possibly TRBD1 (6 bases). Germline loops: CDR1 LNHDA, CDR2 SQIVND (reference sequence). V lost 6 bases to trimming and J lost 5 bases, with 13 bases between them. The CDR3 covers 13 residues. The CDR3: CASRGGARTEAFF. The CDR3 DNA is TGTGCCAGTAGAGGGGGAGCTCGGACTGAAGCTTTCTTT.

The chain has TRBV15 and TRBJ2-5, with TRBD2 identical over 13 bases. This CDR3 contains 16 residues. Looked up from germline, CDR1 is LNHNV and CDR2 is YYDKDF (reference sequence). J lost 5 bases, V lost 4 bases, and 7 bases had no gene match. The CDR3 DNA follows: TGTGCCACCAGCACCGGACTAGCGGGGGAGTCCGAGACCCAGTACTTC. This sequence encodes CATSTGLAGESETQYF.

The chain couples TRBV10-3 to TRBJ2-7; possibly TRBD1 for D (5 bases). The germline V gene has CDR1 ENHRY and CDR2 SYGVKD. Trimming cost V 6 bases and J 3 bases, with 12 bases left between them. The CDR3 has 13 amino acids. In DNA form, the CDR3 reads TGTGCCATCAGGGAGACAGACCTCTACGAGCAGTACTTC. Translation: CAIRETDLYEQYF.

The chain couples TRBV9 to TRBJ1-4, with 8 positions matching TRBD1. From germline, CDR1 is SGDLS and CDR2 YYNGEE. V lost 0 bases, J lost 2 bases, and 6 bases stayed unmatched. This CDR3 comprises 17 residues. CDR3 nucleotide sequence: TGTGCCAGCAGCGTAGGACAGGGGCCCATTACTAATGAAAAACTGTTTTTT. The encoded protein is CASSVGQGPITNEKLFF.

The rearrangement links TRBV6-5 to TRBJ2-1; TRBD2 agrees at 9 bases. Germline CDR1 and CDR2: MNHEY and SVGAGI. The CDR3 runs to 15 residues. V shed 6 bases and J 8 bases; nucleotides not matched to a gene: 11. The CDR3 nucleotides read TGTGCCAGCAGCCTGGGACTAGCAGTTCATCATGAGCAGTTCTTC. Protein: CASSLGLAVHHEQFF.

This rearrangement joins TRBV19 to TRBJ2-1, with TRBD2 matching 7 bases. The J segment lost 3 bases and the V segment lost 6 bases, leaving 8 bases of the junction unmatched. Germline V CDR1 and CDR2: LNHDA, SQIVND (reference sequence). CDR3 length: 15 amino acids. The CDR3 loop is CASSRRRDYYNEQFF. The CDR3 coding sequence is TGTGCCAGTAGCCGACGCCGGGACTACTACAATGAGCAGTTCTTC.

This chain links TRBV7-6 with TRBJ2-3, with D possibly being TRBD2 (6 bases). Trimming removed 2 bases at V and 3 bases at J, with 12 bases between. The CDR3 has 15 residues. In germline, CDR1 is SGHVS, CDR2 FNYEAQ. CDR3 residues: CASSLLIAATDTQYF. The CDR3 DNA reads TGTGCCAGCAGCTTACTGATAGCGGCAACAGATACGCAGTATTTT.